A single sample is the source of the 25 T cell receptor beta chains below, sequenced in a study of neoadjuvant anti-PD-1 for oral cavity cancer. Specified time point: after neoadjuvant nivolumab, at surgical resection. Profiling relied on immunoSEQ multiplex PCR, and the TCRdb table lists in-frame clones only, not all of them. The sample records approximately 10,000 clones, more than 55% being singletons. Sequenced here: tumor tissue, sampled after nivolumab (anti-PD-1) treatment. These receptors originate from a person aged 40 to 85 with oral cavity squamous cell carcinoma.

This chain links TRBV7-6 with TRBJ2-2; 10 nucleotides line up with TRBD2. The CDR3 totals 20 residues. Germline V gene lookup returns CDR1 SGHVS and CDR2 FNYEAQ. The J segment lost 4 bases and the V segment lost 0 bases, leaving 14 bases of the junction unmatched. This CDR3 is CASSLAVAVAGGLGTGELFF. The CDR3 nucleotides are TGTGCCAGCAGCTTAGCGGTGGCGGTAGCGGGAGGCCTGGGCACCGGGGAGCTGTTTTTT. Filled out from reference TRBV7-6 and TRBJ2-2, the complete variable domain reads GAGVSQSPRYKVTKRGQDVALRCDPISGHVSLYWYRQALGQGPEFLTYFNYEAQQDKSGLPNDRFSAERPEGSISTLTIQRTEQRDSAMYRCASSLAVAVAGGLGTGELFFGEGSRLTVL.

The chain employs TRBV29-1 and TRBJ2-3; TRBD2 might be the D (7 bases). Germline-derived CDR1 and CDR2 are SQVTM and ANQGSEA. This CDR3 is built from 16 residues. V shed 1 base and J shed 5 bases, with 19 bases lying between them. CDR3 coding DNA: TGCAGCGTTGAAGGCCCGGAGGGGGGGTTTGTAGATACGCAGTATTTT. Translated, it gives CSVEGPEGGFVDTQYF.

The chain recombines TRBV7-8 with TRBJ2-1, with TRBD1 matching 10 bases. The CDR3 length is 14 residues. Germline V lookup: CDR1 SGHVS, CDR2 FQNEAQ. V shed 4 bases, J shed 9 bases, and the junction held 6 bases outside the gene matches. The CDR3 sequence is CASSSWTGGSEQFF. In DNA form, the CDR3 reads TGTGCCAGCAGCTCTTGGACAGGGGGTAGTGAGCAGTTCTTC.

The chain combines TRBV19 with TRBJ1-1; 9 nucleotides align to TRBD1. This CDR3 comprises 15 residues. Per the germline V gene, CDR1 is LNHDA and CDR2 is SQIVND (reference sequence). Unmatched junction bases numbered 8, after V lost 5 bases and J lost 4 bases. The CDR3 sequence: CASSFLGQGGTEAFF. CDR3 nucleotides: TGTGCCAGTAGTTTCCTGGGACAGGGTGGCACTGAAGCTTTCTTT. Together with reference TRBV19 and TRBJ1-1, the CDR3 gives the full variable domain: DGGITQSPKYLFRKEGQNVTLSCEQNLNHDAMYWYRQDPGQGLRLIYYSQIVNDFQKGDIAEGYSVSREKKESFPLTVTSAQKNPTAFYLCASSFLGQGGTEAFFGQGTRLTVV.

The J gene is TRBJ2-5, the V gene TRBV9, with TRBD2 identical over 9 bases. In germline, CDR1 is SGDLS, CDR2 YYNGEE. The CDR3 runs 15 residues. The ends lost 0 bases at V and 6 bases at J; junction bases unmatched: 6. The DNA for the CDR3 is TGTGCCAGCAGCGTAGGGACTAGCGCGGGAAAGACCCAGTACTTC. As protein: CASSVGTSAGKTQYF.

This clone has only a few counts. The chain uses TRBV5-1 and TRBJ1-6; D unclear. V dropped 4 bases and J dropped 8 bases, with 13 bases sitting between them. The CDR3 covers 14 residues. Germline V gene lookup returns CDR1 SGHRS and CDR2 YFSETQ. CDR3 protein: CASSIKAMDSPLHF. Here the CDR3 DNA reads TGCGCCAGCAGCATCAAGGCAATGGATTCACCCCTCCACTTT.

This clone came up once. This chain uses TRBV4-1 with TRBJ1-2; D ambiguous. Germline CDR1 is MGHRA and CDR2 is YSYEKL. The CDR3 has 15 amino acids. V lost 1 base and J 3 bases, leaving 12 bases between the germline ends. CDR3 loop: CASSQAVVLDYGYTF. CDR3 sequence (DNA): TGCGCCAGCAGCCAAGCTGTCGTATTGGACTATGGCTACACCTTC.

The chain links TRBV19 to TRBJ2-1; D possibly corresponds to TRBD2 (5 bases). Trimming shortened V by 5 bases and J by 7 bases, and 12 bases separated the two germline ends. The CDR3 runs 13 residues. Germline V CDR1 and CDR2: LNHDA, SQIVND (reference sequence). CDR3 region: CASSFARGNEQFF. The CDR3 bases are TGTGCCAGTAGTTTTGCTAGAGGGAATGAGCAGTTCTTC.

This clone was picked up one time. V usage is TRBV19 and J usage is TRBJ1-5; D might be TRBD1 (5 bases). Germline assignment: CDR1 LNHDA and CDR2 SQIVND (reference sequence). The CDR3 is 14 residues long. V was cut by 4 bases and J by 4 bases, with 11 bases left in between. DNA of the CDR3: TGTGCCAGTAGTACACAGGCCTATAATCAGCCCCAGCATTTT. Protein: CASSTQAYNQPQHF.

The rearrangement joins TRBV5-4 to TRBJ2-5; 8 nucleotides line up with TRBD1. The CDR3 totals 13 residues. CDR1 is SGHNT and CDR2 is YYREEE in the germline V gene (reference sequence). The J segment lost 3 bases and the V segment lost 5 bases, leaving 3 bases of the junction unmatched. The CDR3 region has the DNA TGTGCCAGCAGTCGGGACAGGAAAGAGACCCAGTACTTC. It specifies CASSRDRKETQYF.

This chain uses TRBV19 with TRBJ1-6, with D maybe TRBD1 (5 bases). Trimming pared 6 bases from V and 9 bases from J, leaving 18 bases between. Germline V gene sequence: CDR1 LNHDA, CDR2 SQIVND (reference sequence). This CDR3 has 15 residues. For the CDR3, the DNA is TGTGCCAGTAGACCCCAGGCAGGGAATACTTCACCCCTCCACTTT. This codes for CASRPQAGNTSPLHF.

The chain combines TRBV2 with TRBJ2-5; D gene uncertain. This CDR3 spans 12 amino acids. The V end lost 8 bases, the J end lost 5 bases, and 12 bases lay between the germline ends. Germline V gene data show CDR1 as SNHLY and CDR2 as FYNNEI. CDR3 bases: TGTGCCAGCCGCCCCGATTCGGAGACCCAGTACTTC. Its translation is CASRPDSETQYF.

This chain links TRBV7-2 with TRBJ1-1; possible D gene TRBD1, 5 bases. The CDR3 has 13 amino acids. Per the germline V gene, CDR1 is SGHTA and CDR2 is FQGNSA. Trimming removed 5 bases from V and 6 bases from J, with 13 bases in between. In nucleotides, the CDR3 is TGTGCCAGCAGCCTCATTATGACAGCTGAAGCTTTCTTT. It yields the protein CASSLIMTAEAFF.

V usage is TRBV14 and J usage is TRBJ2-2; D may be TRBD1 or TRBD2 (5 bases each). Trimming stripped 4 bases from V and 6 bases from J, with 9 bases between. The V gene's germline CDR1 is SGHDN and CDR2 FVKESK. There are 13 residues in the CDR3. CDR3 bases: TGTGCCAGCAGCCGGACGGGGCCCGGGGAGCTGTTTTTT. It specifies CASSRTGPGELFF.

CDR3 sequence reads: CASESFLPATLLEGYTF. The CDR3 nucleotides are TGTGCCAGTGAATCATTTCTCCCGGCTACCCTATTGGAGGGCTACACCTTC. This chain links TRBV28 with TRBJ1-2, with D hard to call. The CDR3 covers 17 residues. The V end lost 9 bases, the J end lost 8 bases, and 31 bases lay between the germline ends. Germline loops: CDR1 MDHEN, CDR2 SYDVKM.

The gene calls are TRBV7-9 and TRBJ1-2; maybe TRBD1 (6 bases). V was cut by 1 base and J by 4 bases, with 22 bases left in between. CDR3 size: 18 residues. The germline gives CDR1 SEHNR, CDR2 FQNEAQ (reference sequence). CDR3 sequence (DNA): TGTGCCAGCAGCTTAGGGCTTGGGGCAGGGGAGGTTCGCTATGGCTACACCTTC. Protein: CASSLGLGAGEVRYGYTF.

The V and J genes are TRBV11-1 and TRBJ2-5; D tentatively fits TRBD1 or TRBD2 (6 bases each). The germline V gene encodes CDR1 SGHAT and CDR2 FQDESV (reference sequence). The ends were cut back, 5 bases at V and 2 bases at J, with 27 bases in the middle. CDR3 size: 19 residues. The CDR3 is CASSMFPKGRGLEQETQYF. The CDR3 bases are TGTGCCAGCAGCATGTTCCCCAAGGGTCGGGGGCTGGAACAAGAGACCCAGTACTTC. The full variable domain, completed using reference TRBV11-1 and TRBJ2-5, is EAEVAQSPRYKITEKSQAVAFWCDPISGHATLYWYRQILGQGPELLVQFQDESVVDDSQLPKDRFSAERLKGVDSTLKIQPAELGDSAMYLCASSMFPKGRGLEQETQYFGPGTRLLVL.

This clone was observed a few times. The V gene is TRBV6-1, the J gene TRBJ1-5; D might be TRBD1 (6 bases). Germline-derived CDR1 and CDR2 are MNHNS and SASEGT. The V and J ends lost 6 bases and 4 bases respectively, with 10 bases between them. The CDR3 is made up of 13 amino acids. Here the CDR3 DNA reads TGTGCCAGCAGAGGACAGCCGAATCAGCCCCAGCATTTT. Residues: CASRGQPNQPQHF.

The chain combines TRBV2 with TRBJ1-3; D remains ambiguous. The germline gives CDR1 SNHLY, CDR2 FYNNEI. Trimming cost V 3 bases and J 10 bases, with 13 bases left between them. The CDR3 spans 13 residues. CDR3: CASSDGRTSTIYF. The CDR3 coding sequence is TGTGCCAGCAGTGACGGGAGAACGTCGACCATATATTTT.

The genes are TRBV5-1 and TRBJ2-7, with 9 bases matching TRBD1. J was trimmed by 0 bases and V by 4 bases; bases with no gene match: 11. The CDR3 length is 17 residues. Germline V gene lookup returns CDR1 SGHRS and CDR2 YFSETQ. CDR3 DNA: TGCGCCAGCAGCATTGGACAGGGGAGGGCTATCTCCTACGAGCAGTACTTC. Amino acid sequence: CASSIGQGRAISYEQYF.

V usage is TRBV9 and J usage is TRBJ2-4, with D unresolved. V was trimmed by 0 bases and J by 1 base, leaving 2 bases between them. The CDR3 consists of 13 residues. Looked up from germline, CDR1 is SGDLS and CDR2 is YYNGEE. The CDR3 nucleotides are TGTGCCAGCAGCGTAGCGGCCAAAAACATTCAGTACTTC. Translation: CASSVAAKNIQYF.

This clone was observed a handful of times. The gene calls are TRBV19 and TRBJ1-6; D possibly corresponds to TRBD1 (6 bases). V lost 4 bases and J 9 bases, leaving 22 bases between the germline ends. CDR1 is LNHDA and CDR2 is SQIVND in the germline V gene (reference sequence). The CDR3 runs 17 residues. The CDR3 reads CASSTGGVLRRGSPLHF. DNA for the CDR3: TGTGCCAGTAGTACGGGGGGCGTCCTCCGCCGTGGTTCACCCCTCCACTTT.

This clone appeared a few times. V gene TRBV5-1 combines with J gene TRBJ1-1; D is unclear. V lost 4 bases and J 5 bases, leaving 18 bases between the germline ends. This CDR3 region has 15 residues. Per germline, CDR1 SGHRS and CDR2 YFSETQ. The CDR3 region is CASSREPEVGTEAFF. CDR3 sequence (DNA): TGCGCCAGCAGCCGGGAGCCGGAAGTAGGAACTGAAGCTTTCTTT.

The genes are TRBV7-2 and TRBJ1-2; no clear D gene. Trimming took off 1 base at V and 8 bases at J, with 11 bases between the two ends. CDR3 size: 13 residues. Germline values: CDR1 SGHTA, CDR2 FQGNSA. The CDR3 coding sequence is TGTGCCAGCAGCTTAGGGTGGAGGGCGGGCTACACCTTC. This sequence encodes CASSLGWRAGYTF.

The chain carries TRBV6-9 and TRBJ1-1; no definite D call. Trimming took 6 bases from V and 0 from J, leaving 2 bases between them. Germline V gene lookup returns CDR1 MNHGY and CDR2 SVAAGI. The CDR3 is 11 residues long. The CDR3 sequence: CASRLNTEAFF. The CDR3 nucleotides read TGTGCCAGCAGGCTGAACACTGAAGCTTTCTTT.